This entry lists 27 T cell receptor beta chains sequenced from one sample in a study of T-cell memory formation after mild COVID-19. TCRdb re-called the 5' RACE reads with MiXCR, one entry per CDR3 protein. The table includes approximately 260,000 distinct CDR3 sequences, 18% detected once. The sequenced sample was PBMCs or a T cell subset sorted from them (not recorded which). These receptors were taken from a man between 18 and 29 years old who had mild COVID-19 (a few samples of this study predate the infection). Cell type and time point are not known.

This clonotype has just a few counts. This chain uses TRBV9 with TRBJ2-3; 9 bases align to TRBD2. This CDR3 is 21 amino acids long. V shed 3 bases, J shed 4 bases, and the junction held 24 bases outside the gene matches. CDR1 is SGDLS, CDR2 YYNGEE, per germline. The DNA for the CDR3 is TGTGCCAGCAGCGCCCGACCCCCGTCGGTAGCGGGGGCGCTGCAATCAGATACGCAGTATTTT. Protein sequence: CASSARPPSVAGALQSDTQYF.

This clonotype was recorded at least ten times. This chain joins TRBV7-2 and TRBJ2-3, with 14 bases that match TRBD2. CDR3 size: 17 residues. V dropped 3 bases and J dropped 5; count of bases not matched to a gene: 7. Germline V gene lookup returns CDR1 SGHTA and CDR2 FQGNSA. CDR3 in amino acids: CASSFGLAGGRGDTQYF. CDR3 nucleotides: TGTGCCAGCAGCTTTGGACTAGCGGGGGGCCGTGGAGATACGCAGTATTTT.

This clonotype occurred a few times. The chain uses TRBV7-9 and TRBJ1-1, with D possibly matching TRBD1 (5 bases). Trimming removed 3 bases from V and 11 bases from J, with 13 bases in between. The CDR3 is 12 amino acids. Looked up from germline, CDR1 is SEHNR and CDR2 is FQNEAQ (reference sequence). CDR3 sequence reads: CASSLLGRDAFF. CDR3 coding DNA: TGTGCCAGCAGCTTGCTTGGCAGGGACGCTTTCTTT. Using reference TRBV7-9 and TRBJ1-1 for the parts outside the CDR3, the full variable domain is DTGVSQNPRHKITKRGQNVTFRCDPISEHNRLYWYRQTLGQGPEFLTYFQNEAQLEKSRLLSDRFSAERPKGSFSTLEIQRTEQGDSAMYLCASSLLGRDAFFGQGTRLTVV.

The table lists this clonotype with many counts. The V and J genes are TRBV27 and TRBJ2-2; 8 bases agree with TRBD2. Germline loops: CDR1 MNHEY, CDR2 SMNVEV (reference sequence). This CDR3 is built from 13 residues. V was pared by 7 bases and J by 4 bases, with 2 bases of the junction left unmatched. The CDR3 bases are TGTGCCAGCAAACGGGGGGGCACCGGGGAGCTGTTTTTT. The encoded protein is CASKRGGTGELFF.

This rearrangement joins TRBV16 to TRBJ1-5; D not resolved. V was shortened by 4 bases and J by 1 base, with 11 bases between the two germline ends. The CDR3 spans 15 residues. Per the germline V gene, CDR1 is KGHSY and CDR2 is FQNENV. The CDR3 protein is CASSRGISSNQPQHF. The CDR3 nucleotides read TGTGCCAGCAGCCGTGGGATTTCAAGCAATCAGCCCCAGCATTTT.

The table lists this clonotype with a few counts. The CDR3 reads CASSGTSRETQYF. CDR3 in DNA: TGCGCCAGCAGCGGGACTAGCAGGGAGACCCAGTACTTC. The J gene is TRBJ2-5, the V gene TRBV5-1, with TRBD2 matching over 9 bases. CDR1 is SGHRS, CDR2 YFSETQ, per germline. V dropped 4 bases and J dropped 5; count of bases not matched to a gene: 3. CDR3 length: 13 residues.

The sample holds a few counts of this clonotype. The CDR3 protein is CSPAVQATEAFF. The DNA of the CDR3 is TGCAGCCCCGCCGTTCAGGCCACTGAAGCTTTCTTT. The genes are TRBV20-1 and TRBJ1-1; D call uncertain. CDR1 DFQATT and CDR2 SNEGSKA come from the germline V gene (reference sequence). The CDR3 covers 12 residues.

This clonotype was counted a few times. The gene calls are TRBV20-1 and TRBJ2-3; 11 nucleotides line up with TRBD2. Germline CDR1 and CDR2: DFQATT and SNEGSKA (reference sequence). Trimming took 0 bases from V and 4 from J; bases not matched to a gene: 3. The CDR3 consists of 15 residues. The CDR3: CSARDTSGGPDTQYF. CDR3 DNA: TGCAGTGCTAGAGATACTAGCGGGGGTCCAGATACGCAGTATTTT.

In its sample, this clonotype was seen a few times. V gene TRBV20-1 combines with J gene TRBJ2-5; the D gene could be TRBD1 or TRBD2 (5 bases each). The CDR3 extends over 12 amino acids. V lost 4 bases and J lost 1, with 7 bases in between. Germline V gene data show CDR1 as DFQATT and CDR2 as SNEGSKA (reference sequence). The CDR3 reads CSAMGVQETQYF. CDR3 in DNA: TGCAGTGCTATGGGGGTCCAAGAGACCCAGTACTTC.

In this sample, this clonotype turned up a few times. The CDR3 is CASSRNYEQYV. DNA for the CDR3: TGTGCCAGCAGTCGAAACTACGAGCAGTACGTC. The rearrangement links TRBV7-9 to TRBJ2-7; D remains unclear. The V end lost 6 bases, the J end lost 3 bases, and 6 bases lay between the germline ends. Looked up from germline, CDR1 is SEHNR and CDR2 is FQNEAQ (reference sequence). The CDR3 has 11 residues.

Ten or more counts support this clonotype. The chain combines TRBV7-9 with TRBJ2-5; 7 nucleotides line up with TRBD2. V lost 4 bases, J lost 4 bases, and 6 bases stayed unmatched. Per germline, CDR1 SEHNR and CDR2 FQNEAQ (reference sequence). This CDR3 has 14 residues. DNA for the CDR3: TGTGCCAGCAGCTCCCGACTAGCCGGAGAGACCCAGTACTTC. Encoded protein: CASSSRLAGETQYF.

The V and J genes are TRBV20-1 and TRBJ2-5; 9 bases fit TRBD2. V lost 1 base to trimming and J lost 5 bases; unmatched junction nucleotides: 2. The CDR3 loop spans 13 amino acids. The V gene's germline CDR1 is DFQATT and CDR2 SNEGSKA (reference sequence). DNA for the CDR3: TGCAGTGCTAGAGGGCTAGCGGGGGAGACCCAGTACTTC. It translates to CSARGLAGETQYF.

V is TRBV6-5 and J is TRBJ1-2, with 12 bases lining up with TRBD1. The CDR3 length is 15 residues. The trim removed 1 base at V and 4 bases at J, leaving 1 base unmatched. The germline CDR1 and CDR2 sequences are MNHEY and SVGAGI. In DNA, the CDR3 is TGTGCCAGCAGTTACTGGGACAGGGGGCTCTATGGCTACACCTTC. This translates into CASSYWDRGLYGYTF.

This clonotype was seen just once. This chain connects TRBV7-2 to TRBJ2-1; tentative D call: TRBD2 (5 bases). This CDR3 contains 15 residues. Looked up from germline, CDR1 is SGHTA and CDR2 is FQGNSA. Trimming pared 6 bases from V and 5 bases from J, leaving 17 bases between. The CDR3 DNA sequence: TGTGCCAGCAGGCCCCCCGGAGGTATACACAATGAGCAGTTCTTC. It specifies CASRPPGGIHNEQFF. The full variable domain, its missing parts supplied by reference TRBV7-2 and TRBJ2-1, is GAGVSQSPSNKVTEKGKDVELRCDPISGHTALYWYRQSLGQGLEFLIYFQGNSAPDKSGLPSDRFSAERTGGSVSTLTIQRTQQEDSAVYLCASRPPGGIHNEQFFGPGTRLTVL.

The rearrangement links TRBV6-5 to TRBJ2-7, with a tentative D call TRBD2 (6 bases). The CDR3 spans 13 residues. Germline assignment: CDR1 MNHEY and CDR2 SVGAGI. Trimming took 2 bases from V and 3 from J, leaving 8 bases between them. CDR3 bases: TGTGCCAGCAGTTACGGGGAGGACTACGAGCAGTACTTC. Its protein product is CASSYGEDYEQYF.

V and J are TRBV6-2 or TRBV6-3 and TRBJ2-7; 10 bases line up with TRBD1. The V segment lost 6 bases and the J segment 5 bases; nucleotides outside the gene matches: 4. The germline CDR1 and CDR2 sequences are MNHEY and SVGEGT. CDR3 size: 13 residues. This CDR3 is CASSPGTGDEQYV. In nucleotides, the CDR3 is TGTGCCAGCAGCCCCGGGACAGGGGACGAGCAGTACGTC.

This clonotype was found many times. V usage is TRBV12-3 or TRBV12-4 and J usage is TRBJ1-5; D not resolved. V was pared by 7 bases and J by 4 bases, with 5 bases between. The CDR3 runs to 11 residues. The CDR3 sequence: CASMGNQPQHF. The CDR3 nucleotides read TGTGCCAGCATGGGGAATCAGCCCCAGCATTTT.

This clonotype was recorded a few times. J is TRBJ2-4 and V is TRBV7-2; D possibly corresponds to TRBD2 (6 bases). CDR3 length: 14 amino acids. The germline V and J ends were trimmed by 2 bases and 8 bases, with 13 bases remaining between them. CDR1 and CDR2 (germline): SGHTA, FQGNSA. In nucleotides, the CDR3 is TGTGCCAGCAGCTTATTGGGGGGAAGCGACATTCAGTACTTC. Amino acids: CASSLLGGSDIQYF. Supplemented by reference TRBV7-2 and TRBJ2-4, the full variable domain reads GAGVSQSPSNKVTEKGKDVELRCDPISGHTALYWYRQSLGQGLEFLIYFQGNSAPDKSGLPSDRFSAERTGGSVSTLTIQRTQQEDSAVYLCASSLLGGSDIQYFGAGTRLSVL.

This chain joins TRBV29-1 and TRBJ2-1; perhaps TRBD2 as D (7 bases). Trimming removed 6 bases at V and 7 bases at J, with 16 bases between. Germline V CDR1 and CDR2: SQVTM, ANQGSEA. CDR3 length equals 13 residues. CDR3 sequence reads: CSVQGGGRNEQFF. The CDR3 DNA reads as TGCAGCGTCCAAGGGGGGGGTCGAAATGAGCAGTTCTTC.

CDR3 protein: CASSSGQLSVGSEAFF. The CDR3 DNA sequence: TGTGCCAGCAGCAGCGGACAGCTAAGTGTGGGCTCTGAAGCTTTCTTT. The chain has TRBV9 and TRBJ1-1, with D tentatively TRBD1 (6 bases). Germline V lookup: CDR1 SGDLS, CDR2 YYNGEE. The V gene lost 4 bases and the J gene lost 6 bases, with 22 bases spanning the gap. This CDR3 comprises 16 residues.

This clonotype was seen ten or more times. The chain has TRBV7-9 and TRBJ2-7; 8 nucleotides line up with TRBD1. Losses at the gene ends were 6 bases for V and 7 bases for J; bases not matched to a gene: 8. The length of the CDR3 is 13 residues. Germline-derived CDR1 and CDR2 are SEHNR and FQNEAQ (reference sequence). The CDR3 nucleotides are TGTGCCAGCAGTCTAACCCGGACAGGGGAGCAGTACGTC. This encodes CASSLTRTGEQYV.

This clonotype turned up a few times. The chain links TRBV6-6 to TRBJ2-7; 10 bases are shared with TRBD1. In germline, CDR1 is MNHNY, CDR2 SVGAGI (reference sequence). This CDR3 is built from 14 residues. The V segment lost 5 bases and the J segment 5 bases; nucleotides outside the gene matches: 6. The CDR3 DNA sequence: TGTGCCAGCAGTCTCAGGACAGGGGGTAACGAGCAGTACGTC. Its protein product is CASSLRTGGNEQYV.

This clonotype was detected a few times. The chain employs TRBV6-2 or TRBV6-3 and TRBJ1-2; D ambiguous. V gave up 6 bases and J gave up 7 bases, with 12 bases separating them. Per the germline V gene, CDR1 is MNHEY and CDR2 is SVGEGT. This CDR3 is built from 12 residues. The CDR3 sequence: CASSPLGRGYTF. CDR3 DNA: TGTGCCAGCAGCCCCCTCGGACGTGGCTACACCTTC.

This clonotype was detected only a few times. The chain links TRBV10-3 to TRBJ2-5, with D possibly matching TRBD1 (5 bases). The CDR3 extends over 12 amino acids. V lost 8 bases, J lost 1 base, and 8 bases lay in between. Germline CDR1 ENHRY, CDR2 SYGVKD. For the CDR3, the DNA is TGTGCCATCGGGGCATTCCAAGAGACCCAGTACTTC. This translates into CAIGAFQETQYF.

This clonotype was detected ten times or more. One end of the junction is discordant with germline, which a read error may explain. The chain combines TRBV6-2 or TRBV6-3 with TRBJ1-1, with D possibly being TRBD1 (5 bases). CDR1 is MNHEY and CDR2 is SVGEGT in the germline V gene. This CDR3 spans 13 amino acids. The CDR3 DNA is TGCCACCCGCACCCTCCGGGGCGGGATAAAGCTTTCTTT. This sequence encodes CHPHPPGRDKAFF.

This clonotype has at least ten counts. The V call is TRBV5-1, the J call TRBJ2-7; 9 bases match TRBD1. From germline, CDR1 is SGHRS and CDR2 YFSETQ. Germline trimming cut 2 bases from V and 5 bases from J; bases unmatched to any gene: 5. The CDR3 loop spans 14 amino acids. Here the CDR3 DNA reads TGCGCCAGCAGCTTAATGGGACAGGGAGACGAGCAGTACTTC. It translates to CASSLMGQGDEQYF.

The chain links TRBV29-1 to TRBJ2-7, with TRBD1 matching 10 bases. The V and J ends lost 8 bases and 1 base, in that order; junction bases with no gene match: 5. Germline loops: CDR1 SQVTM, CDR2 ANQGSEA. The CDR3 runs 13 residues. The CDR3 DNA is TGCAGCATTGGGACAGGGGCATCCTACGAGCAGTACTTC. Amino acids: CSIGTGASYEQYF.